The clone carrying this T cell receptor beta chain was detected only a few times. Its antigen is currently unknown. The sequence runs out 3 residues before the end of the CDR3; the remainder is reconstructed from the germline J gene. For at least one year, all CVID subjects received replacement immunoglobulin. CVID subjects were neither ill nor on immunomodulatory or immunosuppressive medication at sampling. The data stem from a study of T cell clonality in common variable immunodeficiency. Study findings and constraints: Reportedly, TCR beta sequences from common variable immunodeficiency showed fewer deletions and N-nucleotide insertions. CVID patient heterogeneity limited repertoire-clinical complication correlations.

Germline CDR1 reads LNHDA; CDR2 reads SQIVND (reference sequence). CDR3 length equals 14 residues. Trimming removed 7 bases at V and 7 bases at J, with 14 bases between. CVID and control samples used equivalent genomic DNA input. Measured with immunoSEQ multiplex PCR; TCRdb has only the in-frame clones, and not every one. The sample includes 25,000 to 30,000 clones, none of them occurring once. The specimen was peripheral blood mononuclear cells. The chain carries TRBV19 and TRBJ1-6, with D maybe TRBD1 (6 bases). The origin of this receptor is a human donor with common variable immunodeficiency. The sequenced CDR3 bases are TGTGCCAGTAAGGGGGACGGATCAAATTCACCC. Translated: CASKGDGSNSP. The CDR3, in full, reads CASKGDGSNSPLHF.